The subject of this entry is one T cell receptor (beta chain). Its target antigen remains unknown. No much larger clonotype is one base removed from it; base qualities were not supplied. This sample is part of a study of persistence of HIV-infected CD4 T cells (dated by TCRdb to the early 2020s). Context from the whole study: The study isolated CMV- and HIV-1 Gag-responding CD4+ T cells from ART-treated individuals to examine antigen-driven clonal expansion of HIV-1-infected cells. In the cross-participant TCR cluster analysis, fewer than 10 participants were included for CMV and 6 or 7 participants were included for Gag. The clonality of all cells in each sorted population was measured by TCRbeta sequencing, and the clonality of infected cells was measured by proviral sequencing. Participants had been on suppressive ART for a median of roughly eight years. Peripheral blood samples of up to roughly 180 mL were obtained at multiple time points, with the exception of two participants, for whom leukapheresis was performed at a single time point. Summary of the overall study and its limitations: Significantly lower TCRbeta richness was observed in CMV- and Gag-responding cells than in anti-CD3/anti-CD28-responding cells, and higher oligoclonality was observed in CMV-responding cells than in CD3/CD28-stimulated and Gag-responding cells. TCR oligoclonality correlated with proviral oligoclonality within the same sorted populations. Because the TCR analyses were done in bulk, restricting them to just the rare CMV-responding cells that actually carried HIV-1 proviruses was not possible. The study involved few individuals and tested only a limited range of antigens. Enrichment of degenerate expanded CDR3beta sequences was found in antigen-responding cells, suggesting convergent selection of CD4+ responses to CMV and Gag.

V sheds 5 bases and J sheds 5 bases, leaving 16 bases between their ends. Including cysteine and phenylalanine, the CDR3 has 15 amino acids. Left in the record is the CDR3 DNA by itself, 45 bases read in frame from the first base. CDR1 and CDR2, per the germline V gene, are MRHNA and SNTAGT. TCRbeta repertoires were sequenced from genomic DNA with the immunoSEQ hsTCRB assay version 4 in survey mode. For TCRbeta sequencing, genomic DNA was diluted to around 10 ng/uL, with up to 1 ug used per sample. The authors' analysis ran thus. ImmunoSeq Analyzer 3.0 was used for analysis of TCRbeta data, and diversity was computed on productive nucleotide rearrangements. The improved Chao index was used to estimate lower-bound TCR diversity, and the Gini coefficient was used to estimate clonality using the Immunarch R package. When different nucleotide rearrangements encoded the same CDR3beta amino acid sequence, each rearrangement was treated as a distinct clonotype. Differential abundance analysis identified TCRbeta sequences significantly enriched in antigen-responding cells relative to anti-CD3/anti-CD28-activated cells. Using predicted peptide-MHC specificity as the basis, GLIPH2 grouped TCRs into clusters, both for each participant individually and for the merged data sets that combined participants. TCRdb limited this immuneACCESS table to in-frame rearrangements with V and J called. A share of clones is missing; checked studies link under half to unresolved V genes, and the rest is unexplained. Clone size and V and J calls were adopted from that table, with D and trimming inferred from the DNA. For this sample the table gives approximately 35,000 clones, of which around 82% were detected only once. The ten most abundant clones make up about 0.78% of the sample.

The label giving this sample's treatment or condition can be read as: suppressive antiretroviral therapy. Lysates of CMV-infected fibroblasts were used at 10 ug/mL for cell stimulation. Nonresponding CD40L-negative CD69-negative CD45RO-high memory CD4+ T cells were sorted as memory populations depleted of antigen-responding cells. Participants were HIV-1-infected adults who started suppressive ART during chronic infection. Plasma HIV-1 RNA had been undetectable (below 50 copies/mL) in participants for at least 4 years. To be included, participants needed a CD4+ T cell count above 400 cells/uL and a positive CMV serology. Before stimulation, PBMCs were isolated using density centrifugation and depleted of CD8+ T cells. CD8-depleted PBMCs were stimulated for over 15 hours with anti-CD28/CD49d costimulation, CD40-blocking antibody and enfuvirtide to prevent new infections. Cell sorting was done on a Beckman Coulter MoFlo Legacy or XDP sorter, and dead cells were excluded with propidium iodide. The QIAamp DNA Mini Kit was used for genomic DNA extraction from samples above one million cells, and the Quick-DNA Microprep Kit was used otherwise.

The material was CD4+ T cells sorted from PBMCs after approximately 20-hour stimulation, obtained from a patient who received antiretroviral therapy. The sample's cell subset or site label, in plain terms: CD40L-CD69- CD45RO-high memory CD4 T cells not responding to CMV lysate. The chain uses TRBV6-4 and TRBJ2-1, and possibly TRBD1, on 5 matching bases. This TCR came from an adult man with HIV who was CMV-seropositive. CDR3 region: CASSLTGNFDNEQFF. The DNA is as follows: TGTGCCAGCAGTTTAACAGGAAACTTCGACAATGAGCAGTTCTTC.